A single sample gave rise to the 10 T cell receptor beta chains below, sequenced in a study of cytotoxic CD8 clonotypes in ibrutinib-treated CLL. Here immunoSEQ multiplex PCR was the method, and the copy in TCRdb shows in-frame clones only, minus some. In the table there are 250,000 to 350,000 clones, around 77% of which are singletons. The starting material was PBMCs, obtained at disease progression, from a patient treated with ibrutinib. These receptors all stem from a human donor with chronic lymphocytic leukemia.

The chain carries TRBV7-6 and TRBJ2-7, with 11 bases fitting TRBD1. There are 15 residues in the CDR3. CDR1 and CDR2 (germline): SGHVS, FNYEAQ. Trimming removed 5 bases from V and 4 bases from J; junction bases left unmatched: 7. CDR3 loop: CASSPGTGGAYEQYF. CDR3 sequence (DNA): TGTGCCAGCAGCCCTGGGACAGGGGGGGCGTACGAGCAGTACTTC.

J is TRBJ2-7 and V is TRBV28; D ambiguous. The CDR3 spans 16 residues. With 7 bases removed from V and 0 bases from J, the gap between germline ends came to 19 bases. Germline CDR1 MDHEN, CDR2 SYDVKM. CDR3 residues: CASTPPGGYSSYEQYF. The CDR3 DNA sequence: TGTGCCAGCACCCCCCCCGGCGGCTATAGCTCCTACGAGCAGTACTTC.

This clone appeared a few times. This chain links TRBV29-1 with TRBJ2-1; 8 bases line up with TRBD2. The CDR3 covers 14 residues. The V and J ends lost 5 bases and 2 bases, in that order; junction bases with no gene match: 5. Germline V CDR1 and CDR2: SQVTM, ANQGSEA. The CDR3 region has the DNA TGCAGCGTTCCGGGACTAGGGACCTACAATGAGCAGTTCTTC. Its translation: CSVPGLGTYNEQFF.

The J gene is TRBJ2-7, the V gene TRBV27; 12 nucleotides align to TRBD2. CDR3 length equals 16 residues. V gave up 5 bases and J gave up 4 bases; unmatched junction bases: 9. In germline, CDR1 is MNHEY, CDR2 SMNVEV (reference sequence). The CDR3 DNA reads TGTGCCAGCAGTCGGACAGGACTAGCGGGAAGTTACGAGCAGTACTTC. Protein sequence: CASSRTGLAGSYEQYF.

Only a few counts were recorded for this clone. V is TRBV5-1 and J is TRBJ2-7; D tentatively reads TRBD1 or TRBD2 (5 bases each). This CDR3 is 14 amino acids long. Germline CDR1 reads SGHRS; CDR2 reads YFSETQ. Trimming shortened V by 2 bases and J by 3 bases, and 12 bases separated the two germline ends. CDR3 nucleotide sequence: TGCGCCAGCAGCTTTGGGGACGGGGACTACGAGCAGTACTTC. Translated: CASSFGDGDYEQYF.

J is TRBJ1-1 and V is TRBV14, with D unresolved. CDR1 and CDR2 from the germline V gene are SGHDN and FVKESK. The CDR3 loop spans 17 amino acids. The V end lost 1 base, the J end lost 0 bases, and 15 bases lay between the germline ends. CDR3 loop: CASSQGYSRRVNTEAFF. The CDR3, as DNA: TGTGCCAGCAGCCAAGGGTACTCCCGTCGGGTGAACACTGAAGCTTTCTTT.

J is TRBJ2-1 and V is TRBV5-4, with 11 bases matching TRBD2. The CDR3 consists of 16 residues. Germline-derived CDR1 and CDR2 are SGHNT and YYREEE (reference sequence). The trim removed 4 bases at V and 3 bases at J, leaving 6 bases unmatched. The DNA for the CDR3 is TGTGCCAGCAGCCGACTAGCGGGAAGAGACTACAATGAGCAGTTCTTC. It encodes CASSRLAGRDYNEQFF.

The rearrangement joins TRBV9 to TRBJ1-2; D perhaps matches TRBD1 (5 bases). V shed 0 bases and J shed 4 bases, with 13 bases lying between them. This CDR3 has 15 residues. Germline V CDR1 and CDR2: SGDLS, YYNGEE. CDR3 protein: CASSVDWGRIYGYTF. The CDR3 nucleotides read TGTGCCAGCAGCGTAGATTGGGGACGGATCTATGGCTACACCTTC. The full variable domain, with the rest looked up from reference TRBV9 and TRBJ1-2, is DSGVTQTPKHLITATGQRVTLRCSPRSGDLSVYWYQQSLDQGLQFLIQYYNGEERAKGNILERFSAQQFPDLHSELNLSSLELGDSALYFCASSVDWGRIYGYTFGSGTRLTVV.

The rearrangement links TRBV29-1 to TRBJ2-7; D may match TRBD1 or TRBD2 (5 bases each). Germline CDR1 reads SQVTM; CDR2 reads ANQGSEA. V dropped 7 bases and J dropped 7 bases, with 20 bases sitting between them. The CDR3 loop spans 13 amino acids. The CDR3 region is CSANSGDAWEQYF. The DNA for the CDR3 is TGCAGCGCGAACTCTGGGGACGCCTGGGAGCAGTACTTC.

The V and J genes are TRBV5-4 and TRBJ1-2, with D possibly TRBD1 on 5 matching bases. Germline CDR1 reads SGHNT; CDR2 reads YYREEE (reference sequence). The CDR3 has 15 amino acids. Between the trimmed V and J ends, which lost 6 bases and 7 bases, there was a span of 22 bases. The CDR3 here is CASTERGREVRGYTF. DNA for the CDR3: TGTGCCAGCACTGAAAGGGGCAGGGAAGTGCGTGGCTACACCTTC.